This T cell receptor (beta chain) was obtained from a study of T cells in Graves' hyperthyroidism and ophthalmopathy. Study context: At the time of initial diagnosis and before any treatment, peripheral blood was collected.

Researchers took RNA transcripts and amplified the TCR beta CDR3 regions from them. TCR CDR3 underwent first-round RT-PCR with the HTBI primer set. TCRdb reprocessed the multiplex PCR reads with MiXCR, giving one entry per CDR3 protein. The table shows about 370,000 distinct CDR3 sequences, with 13% to 15% occurring only once. Study outcomes and limitations: Ophthalmopathy and stable hyperthyroidism were told apart by a 13 V-J model.

Worth noting for this clonotype: As yet, its antigen is unknown. Relative to the germline gene, one junction end is altered; a read error may explain this.

The TCR sequence derives from a woman aged 60 to 75 with Graves' ophthalmopathy. Sample: blood.

The CDR3: CSANTPNTEELFF. The CDR3, as DNA: TGCAGTGCTAACACACCAAACACCGAGGAGCTGTTTTTT. V and J are TRBV20-1 and TRBJ2-2; D is unclear. Germline V gene data show CDR1 as DFQATT and CDR2 as SNEGSKA (reference sequence). The length of the CDR3 is 13 residues.